Below, 10 T cell receptor beta chains from the same sample are listed, as sequenced in a study of regulatory T cells in long-lasting Graves disease. Arm-PCR of CDR3 regions with iRepertoire HTBI primers generated TCR beta libraries. Each CDR3 protein is one row after TCRdb ran MiXCR on the multiplex PCR reads. The data hold 500,000 or so distinct CDR3 sequences, with more than 15% observed a single time. Regarding time point: newly diagnosed GD, antithyroid drugs for less than 3 months. RNA from PBMCs was the source of the TCR library. These data also formed part of another study, on T cells in Graves' hyperthyroidism and ophthalmopathy.

Sequencing used peripheral blood mononuclear cells (PBMCs), obtained at new diagnosis, from a patient treated with antithyroid drugs. The receptor set was obtained from a woman aged 35-65 years with Graves disease.

The genes are TRBV6-1 and TRBJ2-2; 9 positions match TRBD1. After removal of 6 bases from V and 1 base from J, the junction contained 6 bases not matched to a gene. Germline lookup yields CDR1 MNHNS and CDR2 SASEGT. The CDR3 is 16 amino acids. The CDR3 sequence: CASRKGQGRNTGELFF. The DNA of the CDR3 is TGTGCCAGCAGAAAGGGACAGGGTCGGAACACCGGGGAGCTGTTTTTT.

This clonotype was seen at least ten times. The chain couples TRBV2 to TRBJ1-5; 9 positions match TRBD1. CDR1 and CDR2 from the germline V gene are SNHLY and FYNNEI. CDR3 length: 14 residues. Trimming at V came to 6 bases and at J to 6 bases, leaving 6 bases not matched to a gene. CDR3 loop: CASRQQGASQPQHF. The CDR3 DNA reads TGTGCCAGCAGACAACAGGGGGCAAGTCAGCCCCAGCATTTT.

This clonotype was observed a few times. The chain carries TRBV6-1 and TRBJ1-1; 7 bases map to TRBD1. The CDR3 has 14 amino acids. J lost 7 bases, V lost 6 bases, and 11 bases had no gene match. Germline V gene lookup returns CDR1 MNHNS and CDR2 SASEGT. CDR3 protein: CASRPTGASFEAFF. The CDR3 bases are TGTGCCAGCAGACCAACAGGGGCCTCTTTTGAAGCTTTCTTT.

The V call is TRBV7-9, the J call TRBJ2-5, with 7 bases identical to TRBD2. This CDR3 contains 15 residues. Germline-derived CDR1 and CDR2 are SEHNR and FQNEAQ (reference sequence). The V and J ends lost 2 bases and 4 bases, in that order; junction bases with no gene match: 7. The CDR3 coding sequence is TGTGCCAGCAGCTTACGAGGGGAGGGAGGAGAGACCCAGTACTTC. Translating it yields CASSLRGEGGETQYF. The full variable domain, with the rest looked up from reference TRBV7-9 and TRBJ2-5, is DTGVSQNPRHKITKRGQNVTFRCDPISEHNRLYWYRQTLGQGPEFLTYFQNEAQLEKSRLLSDRFSAERPKGSFSTLEIQRTEQGDSAMYLCASSLRGEGGETQYFGPGTRLLVL.

This clonotype was recorded a few times. V is TRBV20-1 and J is TRBJ2-1, with TRBD1 as a possible D gene (6 bases). This CDR3 is 15 amino acids long. V lost 6 bases and J lost 0, with 15 bases in between. The germline gives CDR1 DFQATT, CDR2 SNEGSKA (reference sequence). The CDR3 bases are TGCAGTGCCATCGCAGGGGTCAGCTCCTACAATGAGCAGTTCTTC. Translation: CSAIAGVSSYNEQFF.

This clonotype was picked up a small number of times. The chain joins TRBV5-4 to TRBJ2-2; weak D call: TRBD1 (5 bases). Germline CDR1 is SGHNT and CDR2 is YYREEE (reference sequence). The length of the CDR3 is 17 residues. V was cut by 0 bases and J by 3 bases, with 15 bases left in between. The CDR3 reads CASSLAGLGAYTGELFF. CDR3 coding DNA: TGTGCCAGCAGCTTGGCGGGTTTAGGGGCTTACACCGGGGAGCTGTTTTTT.

The CDR3 reads CASRGGVWGTDTQYF. CDR3 bases: TGTGCCAGCAGGGGGGGGGTTTGGGGCACAGATACGCAGTATTTT. The gene calls are TRBV5-4 and TRBJ2-3, with TRBD2 matching 7 bases. The V segment lost 5 bases and the J segment 1 base; nucleotides outside the gene matches: 7. Germline V gives CDR1 SGHNT, CDR2 YYREEE (reference sequence). This CDR3 has 15 amino acids.

In DNA form, the CDR3 reads TGCGCCAGCAGCCAAGGGACAGTGACTTATGGCTACACCTTC. Translating gives CASSQGTVTYGYTF. The gene calls are TRBV4-1 and TRBJ1-2, with D tentatively TRBD1 (6 bases). V lost 1 base and J 5 bases, leaving 11 bases between the germline ends. The length of the CDR3 is 14 residues. CDR1 is MGHRA and CDR2 is YSYEKL in the germline V gene.

This clonotype was observed many times. The rearrangement links TRBV11-2 to TRBJ1-1; D not resolved. The CDR3 has 15 amino acids. Trimming removed 3 bases at V and 1 base at J, with 12 bases between. Germline V gives CDR1 SGHAT, CDR2 FQNNGV. The CDR3 nucleotides are TGTGCCAGCAGCTTGCCGTGGCGCAAGAACACTGAAGCTTTCTTT. Translating it yields CASSLPWRKNTEAFF. The full variable domain, with the rest looked up from reference TRBV11-2 and TRBJ1-1, is EAGVAQSPRYKIIEKRQSVAFWCNPISGHATLYWYQQILGQGPKLLIQFQNNGVVDDSQLPKDRFSAERLKGVDSTLKIQPAKLEDSAVYLCASSLPWRKNTEAFFGQGTRLTVV.

This clonotype was counted at least ten times. The J gene is TRBJ1-1, the V gene TRBV2; perhaps TRBD1 as D (5 bases). This CDR3 comprises 14 residues. Per the germline V gene, CDR1 is SNHLY and CDR2 is FYNNEI. The germline V and J ends were trimmed by 3 bases and 1 base, with 9 bases remaining between them. Here the CDR3 DNA reads TGTGCCAGCAGTGACCGACAGCGGAACACTGAAGCTTTCTTT. Translation: CASSDRQRNTEAFF.